Listed here are 21 T cell receptor beta chains from one sample, sequenced in a study of long-term antiretroviral therapy in people with HIV (dated by TCRdb to the early 2020s). Sequencing of the TRB variable region was done with the immunoSEQ hsTCRB v3.0 assay at survey level resolution. The table was pulled from immuneACCESS by TCRdb, which kept in-frame rearrangements only. Such tables lose some clones; where checked, under half of the loss comes from unresolved V genes, and the rest has no known cause. The sample profile shows about 39,000 clones; roughly nine tenths of them were found once. The ten largest clones represent roughly 4% of the sample. Sequenced here: unsorted PBMCs, sampled 1.2 years after starting antiretroviral therapy. These TCRs come from a woman aged 45-65 years with HIV.

The chain joins TRBV5-8 to TRBJ1-1; D not certain. V was trimmed by 1 base and J by 1 base, leaving 14 bases between them. Germline CDR1 is SGHTS and CDR2 is YDEGEE. The CDR3 is 16 residues long. The CDR3 DNA is TGTGCCAGCAGCTTGTTCCGAACAGCGACGAACACTGAAGCTTTCTTT. This codes for CASSLFRTATNTEAFF.

The chain joins TRBV9 to TRBJ2-1; 13 bases map to TRBD2. There are 18 residues in the CDR3. V shed 0 bases and J 5 bases; nucleotides not matched to a gene: 8. CDR1 and CDR2 from the germline V gene are SGDLS and YYNGEE. DNA for the CDR3: TGTGCCAGCAGCGTAGCTAGGGAGACTAGCGGGGGGCACAATGAGCAGTTCTTC. This encodes CASSVARETSGGHNEQFF.

This chain links TRBV7-3 with TRBJ2-5; possibly TRBD1 or TRBD2 for D (6 bases each). The V end was cut by 5 bases, the J end by 0 bases, with 16 bases between. CDR3 length equals 16 residues. Germline V gives CDR1 SGHTA, CDR2 FQGTGA. The CDR3 is CASSPKGGGNQETQYF. CDR3 coding DNA: TGTGCCAGCAGCCCGAAGGGGGGCGGGAACCAAGAGACCCAGTACTTC.

The chain employs TRBV5-4 and TRBJ2-7; D may be TRBD1 (7 bases). This CDR3 has 14 amino acids. V lost 2 bases to trimming and J lost 10 bases, with 19 bases between them. Germline V gene sequence: CDR1 SGHNT, CDR2 YYREEE (reference sequence). CDR3 sequence reads: CASSLGQAGSEQYF. The CDR3 DNA reads TGTGCCAGCAGCTTAGGACAGGCGGGGTCAGAACAGTACTTC.

V is TRBV7-2 and J is TRBJ2-3, with D possibly being TRBD2 (5 bases). Germline V gives CDR1 SGHTA, CDR2 FQGNSA. Trimming took 2 bases from V and 0 from J, leaving 9 bases between them. The CDR3 has 15 amino acids. The CDR3 is CASSLSGTSTDTQYF. The CDR3 DNA sequence: TGTGCCAGCAGCTTAAGCGGAACTAGCACAGATACGCAGTATTTT.

This clone has a single count. The chain recombines TRBV5-1 with TRBJ1-1; a weak D match, TRBD1 (6 bases). Germline-derived CDR1 and CDR2 are SGHRS and YFSETQ. Trimming took 3 bases from V and 0 from J, leaving 6 bases between them. The CDR3 sequence is 13 residues long. The CDR3 is CASSWTVNTEAFF. The CDR3 DNA is TGCGCCAGCAGCTGGACAGTGAACACTGAAGCTTTCTTT.

This chain connects TRBV27 to TRBJ1-2; 9 bases line up with TRBD1. V shed 3 bases, J shed 8 bases, and the junction held 7 bases outside the gene matches. The CDR3 is 14 residues long. Germline CDR1 and CDR2: MNHEY and SMNVEV (reference sequence). CDR3 sequence: CASSFGDRVGGYTF. In DNA form, the CDR3 reads TGTGCCAGCAGTTTCGGGGACAGGGTGGGGGGCTACACCTTC.

This chain links TRBV7-8 with TRBJ2-2, with 12 bases matching TRBD2. The CDR3 loop spans 17 amino acids. The germline CDR1 and CDR2 sequences are SGHVS and FQNEAQ. Trimming took 6 bases from V and 4 from J; bases not matched to a gene: 9. The CDR3 protein is CASSLSLAGGPTGELFF. DNA of the CDR3: TGTGCCAGCAGTTTAAGTCTAGCGGGGGGGCCCACCGGGGAGCTGTTTTTT. The complete variable domain, with remaining parts taken from reference TRBV7-8 and TRBJ2-2, reads GAGVSQSPRYKVAKRGQDVALRCDPISGHVSLFWYQQALGQGPEFLTYFQNEAQLDKSGLPSDRFFAERPEGSVSTLKIQRTQQEDSAVYLCASSLSLAGGPTGELFFGEGSRLTVL.

The chain employs TRBV11-2 and TRBJ2-5; TRBD2 agrees at 13 bases. CDR1 SGHAT and CDR2 FQNNGV come from the germline V gene. J was trimmed by 5 bases and V by 5 bases; bases with no gene match: 5. This CDR3 spans 15 amino acids. The CDR3: CASSPGLAGRETQYF. CDR3 sequence (DNA): TGTGCCAGCAGCCCGGGACTAGCGGGACGGGAGACCCAGTACTTC.

J is TRBJ1-1 and V is TRBV5-4, with 7 positions matching TRBD1. Per the germline V gene, CDR1 is SGHNT and CDR2 is YYREEE (reference sequence). Trimming at V came to 2 bases and at J to 1 base, leaving 5 bases not matched to a gene. The CDR3 has 15 residues. The CDR3, as DNA: TGTGCCAGCAGCTTAAACCGGGACAGGAACACTGAAGCTTTCTTT. Protein: CASSLNRDRNTEAFF.

The chain employs TRBV6-4 and TRBJ1-5, with D perhaps matching TRBD1 (5 bases). Germline CDR1 is MRHNA and CDR2 is SNTAGT. CDR3 length equals 14 residues. V was pared by 6 bases and J by 1 base, with 10 bases between. CDR3 in DNA: TGTGCCAGCAGCATGACAGCGAGCAATCAGCCCCAGCATTTT. Residues: CASSMTASNQPQHF.

The rearrangement joins TRBV30 to TRBJ1-4; 7 bases match TRBD1. V lost 2 bases and J lost 14; bases outside the gene matches: 5. The CDR3 has 11 amino acids. Per germline, CDR1 GTSNPN and CDR2 SVGIG (reference sequence). The CDR3 is CAWSRDSLLFF. The DNA of the CDR3 is TGTGCCTGGAGTAGGGACAGCCTTCTGTTTTTT. The variable domain in full, with the rest retrieved from reference TRBV30 and TRBJ1-4, is SQTIHQWPATLVQPVGSPLSLECTVEGTSNPNLYWYRQAAGRGLQLLFYSVGIGQISSEVPQNLSASRPQDRQFILSSKKLLLSDSGFYLCAWSRDSLLFFGSGTQLSVL.

This clone was observed a single time. The rearrangement joins TRBV2 to TRBJ1-2, with D perhaps TRBD1 (5 bases). The CDR3 covers 14 residues. Trimming took 2 bases from V and 4 from J, leaving 11 bases between them. Germline V gives CDR1 SNHLY, CDR2 FYNNEI. The CDR3 here is CASSERGAGYGYTF. The CDR3 nucleotides read TGTGCCAGCAGTGAACGAGGGGCCGGCTATGGCTACACCTTC.

The chain couples TRBV4-1 to TRBJ1-3; D is possibly TRBD1 (6 bases). CDR1 and CDR2 from the germline V gene are MGHRA and YSYEKL. CDR3 length: 19 amino acids. V was trimmed by 4 bases and J by 0 bases, leaving 22 bases between them. CDR3 residues: CASSPVGTGIISSGNTIYF. Written as DNA, the CDR3 is TGCGCCAGCAGCCCAGTGGGCACAGGGATTATAAGCTCTGGAAACACCATATATTTT.

V usage is TRBV27 and J usage is TRBJ1-1; TRBD1 matches 11 bases. Germline V gives CDR1 MNHEY, CDR2 SMNVEV (reference sequence). The V gene end was trimmed by 8 bases and the J gene end by 4 bases; junction bases not matched to a gene: 15. This CDR3 comprises 17 residues. The DNA of the CDR3 is TGTGCCAGCGGGAGCCGAGGGACAGGGGGGGTATTCACTGAAGCTTTCTTT. It is translated as CASGSRGTGGVFTEAFF.

The chain combines TRBV27 with TRBJ2-5, with TRBD1 identical over 7 bases. This CDR3 spans 15 amino acids. Germline V gives CDR1 MNHEY, CDR2 SMNVEV (reference sequence). The junction had 6 bases not matched to a gene; V was cut back by 3 bases and J by 2 bases. CDR3 amino acids: CASSFNPDRQETQYF. CDR3 coding DNA: TGTGCCAGCAGTTTCAACCCGGACAGGCAAGAGACCCAGTACTTC.

The chain is built from TRBV30 and TRBJ2-7, with TRBD1 matching over 8 bases. This CDR3 is 16 amino acids long. The V segment lost 4 bases and the J segment 0 bases; nucleotides outside the gene matches: 11. From germline, CDR1 is GTSNPN and CDR2 SVGIG (reference sequence). The CDR3 coding sequence is TGTGCCTGGAAACCCTCAAACAGGGGGTTCTCCTACGAGCAGTACTTC. Its protein product is CAWKPSNRGFSYEQYF.

The gene calls are TRBV11-2 and TRBJ1-2; the D gene is possibly TRBD1 (6 bases). Germline V gene lookup returns CDR1 SGHAT and CDR2 FQNNGV. The CDR3 is made up of 14 amino acids. Trimming cost V 5 bases and J 2 bases, with 12 bases left between them. CDR3 in DNA: TGTGCCAGCAGCGCAGGGGTGAGAAACTATGGCTACACCTTC. Translation gives CASSAGVRNYGYTF.

The V call is TRBV4-3, the J call TRBJ1-5, with TRBD1 as a possible D gene (6 bases). The CDR3 consists of 15 residues. V shed 2 bases and J shed 4 bases, with 12 bases lying between them. Per germline, CDR1 LGHNA and CDR2 YSLEER. DNA for the CDR3: TGCGCCAGCAGCCAATCCGTCAGGGGAAATCAGCCCCAGCATTTT. Its protein product is CASSQSVRGNQPQHF.

This chain joins TRBV19 and TRBJ2-7; D might be TRBD1 (7 bases). The CDR3 spans 17 residues. Germline CDR1 LNHDA, CDR2 SQIVND (reference sequence). The ends were cut back, 5 bases at V and 4 bases at J, with 24 bases in the middle. CDR3 protein: CASSLALIGGGRYEQYF. The CDR3 nucleotides read TGTGCCAGTAGTCTAGCCCTCATCGGAGGGGGCAGGTACGAGCAGTACTTC. Together with reference TRBV19 and TRBJ2-7, the CDR3 gives the full variable domain: DGGITQSPKYLFRKEGQNVTLSCEQNLNHDAMYWYRQDPGQGLRLIYYSQIVNDFQKGDIAEGYSVSREKKESFPLTVTSAQKNPTAFYLCASSLALIGGGRYEQYFGPGTRLTVT.

The chain joins TRBV29-1 to TRBJ2-7; D is perhaps TRBD1 (7 bases). The germline V gene has CDR1 SQVTM and CDR2 ANQGSEA. V was trimmed by 7 bases and J by 0 bases, leaving 13 bases between them. CDR3 length equals 13 residues. CDR3 coding DNA: TGCAGCGGGGGGGACAGTCTCTCCTACGAGCAGTACTTC. Translating it yields CSGGDSLSYEQYF.